What follows are 27 T cell receptor beta chains derived from one specimen sequenced in a study of T cells in Graves' hyperthyroidism and ophthalmopathy. Amplification of TCR beta CDR3 regions used RNA as the template. The study used the HTBI primer set for a first-round RT-PCR of the TCR CDR3. One entry per CDR3 protein results from TCRdb running MiXCR on the multiplex PCR reads. The table has 660,000 or so distinct CDR3 sequences, under 25% seen once; the top ten hold roughly 30%. Sequences were obtained from blood. All receptors derive from a man aged 25 to 45 with Graves' ophthalmopathy.

This clonotype was detected many times. The CDR3 sequence is CASIEGSGRTDTQYF. The CDR3 DNA follows: TGTGCCAGCATTGAGGGTAGCGGGCGTACAGATACGCAGTATTTT. V gene TRBV6-1 combines with J gene TRBJ2-3; 7 bases fit TRBD2. The V and J ends lost 7 bases and 3 bases, in that order; junction bases with no gene match: 10. Per germline, CDR1 MNHNS and CDR2 SASEGT. CDR3 length: 15 amino acids.

This clonotype was seen a handful of times. The chain joins TRBV28 to TRBJ2-3; D is uncertain. The CDR3 extends over 14 amino acids. V lost 10 bases and J lost 2, with 16 bases in between. Germline V gives CDR1 MDHEN, CDR2 SYDVKM. In DNA, the CDR3 is TGTGCCACTTTAGTCCTGAGGAACACAGATACGCAGTATTTT. This sequence encodes CATLVLRNTDTQYF.

This clonotype came up a few times. This chain joins TRBV6-4 and TRBJ1-1; no clear D. The germline V and J ends were trimmed by 3 bases and 1 base, with 6 bases remaining between them. The germline V gene has CDR1 MRHNA and CDR2 SNTAGT. The CDR3 has 13 residues. CDR3 region: CASSEAKNTEAFF. As DNA, the CDR3 is TGTGCCAGCAGTGAAGCCAAGAACACTGAAGCTTTCTTT.

On this clonotype itself: A much larger clone differs from this one at a single base, so this may be a read error. The CDR3 bases are TGTGCCAGCAGTTTAAAGGAACAGTCCTATAGCAATCAGCCCCAGCATTTT. Translated: CASSLKEQSYSNQPQHF. The chain has TRBV28 and TRBJ1-5; D not certain. Germline loops: CDR1 MDHEN, CDR2 SYDVKM. The germline V and J ends were trimmed by 2 bases and 0 bases, with 14 bases remaining between them. The CDR3 consists of 17 residues.

The J gene is TRBJ2-1, the V gene TRBV18, with D possibly matching TRBD2 (5 bases). The germline V and J ends were trimmed by 1 base and 4 bases, with 17 bases remaining between them. CDR1 and CDR2 from the germline V gene are KGHSH and LQKENI. The CDR3 is 17 residues long. CDR3 sequence (DNA): TGTGCCAGCTCACCACAGCCCGGGGAGCGAGGGTACAATGAGCAGTTCTTC. Translating gives CASSPQPGERGYNEQFF.

This clonotype was observed a handful of times. The rearrangement links TRBV10-1 to TRBJ2-2; weak D call: TRBD2 (5 bases). Trimming took 0 bases from V and 5 from J, leaving 10 bases between them. The CDR3 has 15 amino acids. Germline CDR1 reads WNHNN; CDR2 reads SYGVQD (reference sequence). The CDR3 DNA is TGCGCCAGCAGTGAGTCGACTATTCGGACCGGGGAGCTGTTTTTT. Translating it yields CASSESTIRTGELFF.

V gene TRBV3-1 combines with J gene TRBJ1-3; no reliable D call. The CDR3 covers 12 residues. Germline CDR1 and CDR2: LGHDT and YNNKEL (reference sequence). Trimming cost V 2 bases and J 4 bases, with 3 bases left between them. CDR3: CASSQSGNTIYF. In DNA form, the CDR3 reads TGTGCCAGCAGCCAAAGCGGAAACACCATATATTTT.

The chain recombines TRBV7-9 with TRBJ1-4, with TRBD1 identical over 9 bases. This CDR3 region has 14 residues. Germline V gene lookup returns CDR1 SEHNR and CDR2 FQNEAQ (reference sequence). V was clipped by 2 bases and J by 6 bases; unmatched bases: 1. CDR3 protein: CASSLRTGDEKLFF. CDR3 bases: TGTGCCAGCAGCTTAAGGACAGGGGATGAAAAACTGTTTTTT.

The CDR3 DNA follows: TGTGCCAGCAGTTTTAAGAGGACGGGGGAGACCCAGTACTTC. It codes for CASSFKRTGETQYF. This chain connects TRBV27 to TRBJ2-5; TRBD2 is a possible D gene (5 bases). Germline V CDR1 and CDR2: MNHEY, SMNVEV (reference sequence). There are 14 residues in the CDR3. V was pared by 3 bases and J by 5 bases, with 13 bases between.

The rearrangement joins TRBV27 to TRBJ2-3, with TRBD2 as a possible D gene (6 bases). The CDR3 is made up of 14 amino acids. Between the trimmed V and J ends, which lost 1 base and 10 bases, there was a span of 15 bases. CDR1 MNHEY and CDR2 SMNVEV come from the germline V gene (reference sequence). Here the CDR3 reads CASSLWKGGDSQYF. CDR3 sequence (DNA): TGTGCCAGCAGTTTATGGAAGGGAGGAGACTCGCAGTATTTT.

In regard to this clonotype: The CDR3 does not close with the conserved phenylalanine or tryptophan, likely indicating a read error. This rearrangement joins TRBV15 to TRBJ1-5; possible D gene TRBD1, 5 bases. The CDR3 consists of 16 residues. Trimming pared 3 bases from V and 2 bases from J, leaving 14 bases between. CDR1 is LNHNV, CDR2 YYDKDF, per germline (reference sequence). In DNA form, the CDR3 reads TGTGCCACCAGCAGCGAGGCACAGGACCGCAATCAGCCCCAGCATCTT. This encodes CATSSEAQDRNQPQHL.

This clonotype showed up just a few times. This chain links TRBV28 with TRBJ2-2, with 7 bases that match TRBD2. The CDR3 runs 16 residues. The germline CDR1 and CDR2 sequences are MDHEN and SYDVKM. Trimming removed 2 bases from V and 3 bases from J; junction bases left unmatched: 6. The CDR3 here is CASSLKSGKDTGELFF. The CDR3 DNA is TGTGCCAGCAGTTTAAAAAGCGGGAAGGACACCGGGGAGCTGTTTTTT.

The chain is built from TRBV24-1 and TRBJ2-7; D may be TRBD2 (5 bases). The CDR3 contains 13 residues. Trimming pared 2 bases from V and 5 bases from J, leaving 9 bases between. The germline V gene encodes CDR1 KGHDR and CDR2 SFDVKD. The CDR3 loop is CATSDSSRDEQYF. CDR3 sequence (DNA): TGTGCCACCAGTGATTCGTCGAGGGACGAGCAGTACTTC.

V and J are TRBV20-1 and TRBJ1-5, with D uncertain. The CDR3 runs 15 residues. The V gene's germline CDR1 is DFQATT and CDR2 SNEGSKA (reference sequence). Trimming cost V 3 bases and J 1 base, with 13 bases left between them. The CDR3 nucleotides read TGCAGTGCTAGGGTCCGCCGGGGAAGCAATCAGCCCCAGCATTTT. Protein: CSARVRRGSNQPQHF.

The rearrangement links TRBV10-3 to TRBJ2-3, with TRBD2 matching over 7 bases. Trimming at V came to 8 bases and at J to 4 bases, leaving 12 bases not matched to a gene. This CDR3 contains 15 residues. Germline V lookup: CDR1 ENHRY, CDR2 SYGVKD. CDR3: CAIGSLGGGSDTQYF. The CDR3 region has the DNA TGTGCCATCGGAAGTCTGGGGGGAGGGTCAGATACGCAGTATTTT.

Only one count was recorded for this clonotype. This clone may be a read error of a much larger clone one base away. The chain has TRBV9 and TRBJ2-3; TRBD2 agrees at 12 bases. The germline CDR1 and CDR2 sequences are SGDLS and YYNGEE. V shed 4 bases, J shed 6 bases, and the junction held 3 bases outside the gene matches. The CDR3 spans 14 residues. This CDR3 reads CASSPTSGRDTQYF. The CDR3 region has the DNA TGTGCCAGCAGCCCTACTAGCGGGAGGGATACGCAGTATTTT.

This clonotype was seen ten or more times. The rearrangement joins TRBV18 to TRBJ1-1; D is possibly TRBD1 (6 bases). Germline V lookup: CDR1 KGHSH, CDR2 LQKENI. V lost 5 bases, J lost 1 base, and 11 bases lay in between. The CDR3 spans 14 residues. CDR3 sequence reads: CASSSTGTNTEAFF. CDR3 in DNA: TGTGCCAGCTCATCGACAGGCACGAACACTGAAGCTTTCTTT. Based on the CDR3 plus reference TRBV18 and TRBJ1-1, the full variable domain is NAGVMQNPRHLVRRRGQEARLRCSPMKGHSHVYWYRQLPEEGLKFMVYLQKENIIDESGMPKERFSAEFPKEGPSILRIQQVVRGDSAAYFCASSSTGTNTEAFFGQGTRLTVV.

This clonotype was found many times. This chain links TRBV11-2 with TRBJ1-5; tentative D call: TRBD1 (6 bases). The V gene's germline CDR1 is SGHAT and CDR2 FQNNGV. The CDR3 is 16 residues long. Trimming stripped 1 base from V and 3 bases from J, with 13 bases between. The CDR3 here is CASSLGGGGLNQPQHF. CDR3 sequence (DNA): TGTGCCAGCAGCTTAGGGGGGGGGGGCCTCAATCAGCCCCAGCATTTT. Filled out from reference TRBV11-2 and TRBJ1-5, the complete variable domain reads EAGVAQSPRYKIIEKRQSVAFWCNPISGHATLYWYQQILGQGPKLLIQFQNNGVVDDSQLPKDRFSAERLKGVDSTLKIQPAKLEDSAVYLCASSLGGGGLNQPQHFGDGTRLSIL.

The gene calls are TRBV20-1 and TRBJ1-1, with unresolved D. From germline, CDR1 is DFQATT and CDR2 SNEGSKA (reference sequence). There are 17 residues in the CDR3. The germline V and J ends were trimmed by 0 bases and 0 bases, with 17 bases remaining between them. The CDR3 spells CSARDRGRRSMNTEAFF. The CDR3 bases are TGCAGTGCTAGAGATAGAGGCAGGAGGTCCATGAACACTGAAGCTTTCTTT.

Many counts were recorded for this clonotype. This chain connects TRBV7-6 to TRBJ1-6; 9 positions agree with TRBD1. Germline-derived CDR1 and CDR2 are SGHVS and FNYEAQ. The CDR3 has 15 residues. V was clipped by 5 bases and J by 6 bases; unmatched bases: 5. The chain's CDR3 is CASSRGTGLNSPLHF. The DNA for the CDR3 is TGTGCCAGCAGCCGGGGGACAGGGCTTAATTCACCCCTCCACTTT.

The table lists this clonotype with a few counts. This rearrangement joins TRBV27 to TRBJ2-2; D perhaps matches TRBD2 (6 bases). Germline V gene sequence: CDR1 MNHEY, CDR2 SMNVEV (reference sequence). There are 16 residues in the CDR3. V gave up 3 bases and J gave up 3 bases, with 14 bases separating them. The CDR3 coding sequence is TGTGCCAGCAGTTTGGCCGGGACTTTGGACACCGGGGAGCTGTTTTTT. Protein: CASSLAGTLDTGELFF.

The V call is TRBV3-1, the J call TRBJ2-7; 12 positions agree with TRBD2. This CDR3 comprises 16 residues. V was clipped by 1 base and J by 2 bases; unmatched bases: 3. Germline V gene data show CDR1 as LGHDT and CDR2 as YNNKEL (reference sequence). In DNA form, the CDR3 reads TGTGCCAGCAGCCAAGGACTAGCGGGAGTAACCTACGAGCAGTACTTC. It specifies CASSQGLAGVTYEQYF.

The rearrangement links TRBV7-8 to TRBJ1-1; the D gene is possibly TRBD1 (5 bases). The CDR3 length is 14 residues. The germline V gene encodes CDR1 SGHVS and CDR2 FQNEAQ. Between the trimmed V and J ends, which lost 5 bases and 5 bases, there was a span of 15 bases. CDR3 sequence: CASSVSGYRTEAFF. The CDR3, as DNA: TGTGCCAGCAGCGTATCCGGTTACAGGACTGAAGCTTTCTTT.

The V call is TRBV27, the J call TRBJ2-7, with D hard to call. Trimming took off 2 bases at V and 3 bases at J, with 8 bases between the two ends. Germline V gene data show CDR1 as MNHEY and CDR2 as SMNVEV (reference sequence). This CDR3 comprises 13 residues. The chain's CDR3 is CASSLHGNYEQYF. The CDR3 DNA is TGTGCCAGCAGTTTACACGGAAACTACGAGCAGTACTTC.

This clonotype has a single count. The chain recombines TRBV24-1 with TRBJ2-5, with no clear D. CDR1 KGHDR and CDR2 SFDVKD come from the germline V gene. CDR3 length: 13 residues. V was pared by 3 bases and J by 5 bases, with 9 bases between. The CDR3 sequence is CATSDGKGETQYF. CDR3 nucleotide sequence: TGTGCCACCAGTGATGGGAAGGGCGAGACCCAGTACTTC.

V is TRBV2 and J is TRBJ1-4, with D maybe TRBD1 (5 bases). V was clipped by 7 bases and J by 10 bases, with 13 bases between them. Germline CDR1 and CDR2: SNHLY and FYNNEI. The CDR3 runs 12 residues. The CDR3 spells CASITGGVKLFF. DNA of the CDR3: TGTGCCAGCATAACAGGTGGAGTAAAACTGTTTTTT.

In this sample, this clonotype turned up many times. The CDR3 DNA follows: TGTGCCAGCAGTGGGTTGGAGGGGTTATACAATGAGCAGTTCTTC. This gives the protein CASSGLEGLYNEQFF. This rearrangement joins TRBV2 to TRBJ2-1; weak D call: TRBD2 (6 bases). CDR3 length: 15 amino acids. Deletions cut 4 bases from V and 4 bases from J, with 14 bases between. Germline assignment: CDR1 SNHLY and CDR2 FYNNEI.